The sample holds one count of the clone carrying this TCR beta chain. This sample is part of a study of shared clonotypes between healthy human individuals. Here immunoSEQ multiplex PCR was the method, and the copy in TCRdb shows in-frame clones only, minus some. The sample records some 2 million clones, roughly 94% being singletons. V shed 3 bases and J 5 bases; nucleotides not matched to a gene: 11. Germline CDR1 SEHNR, CDR2 FQNEAQ (reference sequence). The CDR3 spans 17 residues. Selected positively for CCR7 and CD45RO-negative, naive CD8 cells excluded terminally differentiated effector memory CD45RA+ cells.

The sequence was collected from a man in his late teens or twenties in good health. The sample consisted of naive CD8+ T cells sorted from blood. The rearrangement links TRBV7-9 to TRBJ1-4, with 8 bases identical to TRBD1. The CDR3 region is CASSLTPQGAHNEKLFF. CDR3 bases: TGTGCCAGCAGCTTGACGCCCCAGGGGGCGCACAATGAAAAACTGTTTTTT. Full variable domain (rest looked up from reference TRBV7-9 and TRBJ1-4): DTGVSQNPRHKITKRGQNVTFRCDPISEHNRLYWYRQTLGQGPEFLTYFQNEAQLEKSRLLSDRFSAERPKGSFSTLEIQRTEQGDSAMYLCASSLTPQGAHNEKLFFGSGTQLSVL.